This T cell receptor (beta chain) was captured in a study of blood T cell repertoires in COVID-19. As for the study in general: Donors in the United States, Italy and Spain gave samples during acute or convalescent COVID-19. T cells, B-cell-depleted T cells, or PBMCs provided the cDNA or gDNA that served as material.

V was pared by 3 bases and J by 0 bases, with 4 bases between. This CDR3 spans 13 amino acids. Looked up from germline, CDR1 is SGHRS and CDR2 is YFSETQ. This clone was seen just once. Data came from immunoSEQ multiplex PCR; TCRdb stores just in-frame clones and leaves some out. The table has 150,000 to 200,000 clones, just under 90% seen once; the top ten hold roughly an eighth. The chain employs TRBV5-1 and TRBJ1-5; D is undetermined. The TCR originated in a woman between 65 and 79 years old with COVID-19, enrolled during active disease. Sequencing was performed on peripheral blood. The CDR3, as DNA: TGCGCCAGCAGCTCTTATAGCAATCAGCCCCAGCATTTT. Translated, it gives CASSSYSNQPQHF.